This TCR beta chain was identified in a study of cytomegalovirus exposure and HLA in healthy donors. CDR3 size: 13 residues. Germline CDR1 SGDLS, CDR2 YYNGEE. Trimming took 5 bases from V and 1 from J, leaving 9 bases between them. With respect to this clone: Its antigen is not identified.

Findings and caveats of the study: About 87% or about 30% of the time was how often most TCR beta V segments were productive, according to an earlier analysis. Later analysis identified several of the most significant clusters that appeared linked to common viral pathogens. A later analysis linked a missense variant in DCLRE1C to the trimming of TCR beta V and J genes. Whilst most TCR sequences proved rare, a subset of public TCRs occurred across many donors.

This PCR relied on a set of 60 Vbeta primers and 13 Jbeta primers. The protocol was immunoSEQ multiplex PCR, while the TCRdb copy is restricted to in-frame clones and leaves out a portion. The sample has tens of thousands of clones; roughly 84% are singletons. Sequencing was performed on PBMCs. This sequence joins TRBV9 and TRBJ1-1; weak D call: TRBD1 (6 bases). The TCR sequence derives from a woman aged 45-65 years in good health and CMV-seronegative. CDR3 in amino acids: CASSVRGNTEAFF. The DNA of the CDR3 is TGTGCCAGCAGTGTCAGGGGGAACACTGAAGCTTTCTTT.